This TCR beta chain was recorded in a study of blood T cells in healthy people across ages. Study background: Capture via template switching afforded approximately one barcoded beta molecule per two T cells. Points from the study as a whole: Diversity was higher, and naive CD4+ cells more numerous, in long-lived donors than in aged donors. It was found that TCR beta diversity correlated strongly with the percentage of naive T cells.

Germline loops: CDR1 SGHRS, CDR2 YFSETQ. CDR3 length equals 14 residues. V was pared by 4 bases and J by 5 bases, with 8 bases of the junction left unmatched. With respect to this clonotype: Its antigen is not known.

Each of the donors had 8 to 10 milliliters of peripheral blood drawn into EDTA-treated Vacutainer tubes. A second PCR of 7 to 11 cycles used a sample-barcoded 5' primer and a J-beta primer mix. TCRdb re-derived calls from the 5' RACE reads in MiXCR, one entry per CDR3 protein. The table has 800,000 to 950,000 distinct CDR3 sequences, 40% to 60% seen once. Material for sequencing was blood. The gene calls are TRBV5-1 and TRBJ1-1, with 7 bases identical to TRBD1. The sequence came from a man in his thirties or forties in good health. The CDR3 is CASSPWTGRTEAFF. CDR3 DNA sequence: TGCGCCAGCAGCCCCTGGACAGGCCGAACTGAAGCTTTCTTT.